This T cell receptor beta chain was identified during a study of monozygotic twins with inflammatory bowel disease. CDR1 is DFQATT and CDR2 is SNEGSKA in the germline V gene (reference sequence). The CDR3 is 14 amino acids. TCRdb re-called the 5' RACE reads and catalogs CDR3 proteins one per entry, DNA excluded. Its listing shows approximately 110,000 distinct CDR3 sequences. The material sequenced was blood. This clonotype was sampled from a human donor with ulcerative colitis or Crohn's disease, or a healthy co-twin of an affected twin (not recorded which). The chain employs TRBV20-1 and TRBJ1-5; the D call of TRBD1 rests on TCRdb alone, since no DNA is present to check it. The CDR3 here is CSATPTGEGQPQHF.